The 19 T cell receptor beta chains listed next were all sequenced from one sample in a study of T cell responses to AZD1222 COVID-19 vaccine. Using immunoSEQ multiplex PCR, the repertoire was profiled, and TCRdb retains in-frame clones only, with some absent. This table has 85,000 to 130,000 clones, about 90% appearing once. Sequencing was performed on peripheral blood, taken 28 days after the second AZD1222 dose. Every receptor here comes from an adult who received the AZD1222 COVID-19 vaccine.

The rearrangement joins TRBV19 to TRBJ1-1, with D possibly matching TRBD1 (5 bases). This CDR3 is 13 amino acids long. Germline CDR1 LNHDA, CDR2 SQIVND (reference sequence). V was shortened by 6 bases and J by 0 bases, with 8 bases between the two germline ends. The CDR3 nucleotides are TGTGCCAGTAGGGACACCATGAACACTGAAGCTTTCTTT. Translated: CASRDTMNTEAFF.

This chain joins TRBV19 and TRBJ1-5, with D unresolved. The CDR3 contains 14 residues. The germline V and J ends were trimmed by 7 bases and 0 bases, with 10 bases remaining between them. Germline V gene data show CDR1 as LNHDA and CDR2 as SQIVND (reference sequence). CDR3 region: CASTGVASNQPQHF. The CDR3 DNA follows: TGTGCCAGTACGGGTGTAGCTAGCAATCAGCCCCAGCATTTT.

The CDR3 sequence is CASSPPDYNEQFF. CDR3 nucleotide sequence: TGTGCCAGCAGTCCCCCGGACTACAATGAGCAGTTCTTC. The genes are TRBV6-2 or TRBV6-3 and TRBJ2-1, with no clear D. This CDR3 contains 13 residues. The germline CDR1 and CDR2 sequences are MNHEY and SVGEGT. Trimming left V 5 bases short and J 3 bases short, with 8 bases between.

The chain recombines TRBV18 with TRBJ2-7; unclear D gene. Trimming shortened V by 2 bases and J by 3 bases, and 5 bases separated the two germline ends. Germline CDR1 KGHSH, CDR2 LQKENI. This CDR3 is built from 12 residues. In DNA form, the CDR3 reads TGTGCCAGCTCACCAGCCTACTACGAGCAGTACTTC. This codes for CASSPAYYEQYF.

This sequence joins TRBV4-3 and TRBJ2-1, with D maybe TRBD2 (7 bases). Trimming removed 0 bases at V and 7 bases at J, with 19 bases between. CDR1 is LGHNA and CDR2 is YSLEER in the germline V gene. The CDR3 runs 17 residues. The CDR3 here is CASSQDWAGASRNEQFF. The CDR3 region has the DNA TGCGCCAGCAGCCAAGATTGGGCGGGGGCCTCTCGGAATGAGCAGTTCTTC.

The rearrangement joins TRBV4-2 to TRBJ1-1; 9 bases match TRBD1. In germline, CDR1 is LGHNA, CDR2 YNFKEQ. The CDR3 spans 14 residues. The V gene end was trimmed by 3 bases and the J gene end by 7 bases; junction bases not matched to a gene: 6. CDR3 coding DNA: TGTGCCAGCAGCCAGGGACAGGGACTTATTGAAGCTTTCTTT. Amino acids: CASSQGQGLIEAFF.

This clone has just one count. The chain uses TRBV7-2 and TRBJ1-2; no reliable D call. Trimming cost V 5 bases and J 8 bases, with 15 bases left between them. The CDR3 is 13 amino acids. CDR1 SGHTA and CDR2 FQGNSA come from the germline V gene. Here the CDR3 DNA reads TGTGCCAGCAGCCAGCTGGTGCGTGGCGGCTACACCTTC. Translating gives CASSQLVRGGYTF.

V gene TRBV7-9 combines with J gene TRBJ2-5; the D is unclear. Deletions cut 2 bases from V and 2 bases from J, with 9 bases between. Germline-derived CDR1 and CDR2 are SEHNR and FQNEAQ (reference sequence). The CDR3 sequence is 14 residues long. The CDR3 bases are TGTGCCAGCAGCTTATCTACTGGTCAAGAGACCCAGTACTTC. Translated: CASSLSTGQETQYF.

V is TRBV19 and J is TRBJ2-1; 7 nucleotides align to TRBD1. This CDR3 region has 16 residues. J gave up 1 base and V 4 bases, and 7 bases lay outside the gene matches. Germline V gene data show CDR1 as LNHDA and CDR2 as SQIVND (reference sequence). The CDR3 region has the DNA TGTGCCAGTAGTAGGCTCAAGGGGGCTTCCTACAATGAGCAGTTCTTC. Its translation is CASSRLKGASYNEQFF.

The chain couples TRBV15 to TRBJ2-4; D is undetermined. The CDR3 sequence is 12 residues long. V was shortened by 0 bases and J by 9 bases, with 6 bases between the two germline ends. Germline CDR1 is LNHNV and CDR2 is YYDKDF (reference sequence). Here the CDR3 reads CATSRDAPIQYF. Here the CDR3 DNA reads TGTGCCACCAGCAGAGATGCCCCCATTCAGTACTTC.

The rearrangement joins TRBV18 to TRBJ2-3, with D tentatively TRBD1 (6 bases). Germline V gene lookup returns CDR1 KGHSH and CDR2 LQKENI. CDR3 length: 15 amino acids. Trimming left V 3 bases short and J 0 bases short, with 10 bases between. The CDR3 nucleotides are TGTGCCAGCTCACCGTCACAGGGAAGCACAGATACGCAGTATTTT. As protein: CASSPSQGSTDTQYF.

The V and J genes are TRBV12-3 or TRBV12-4 and TRBJ2-5, with TRBD1 as a possible D gene (5 bases). V was shortened by 3 bases and J by 8 bases, with 10 bases between the two germline ends. The CDR3 is made up of 12 amino acids. In DNA, the CDR3 is TGTGCCAGCAGTTTCGGCAGGGAAACCCAGTACTTC. This encodes CASSFGRETQYF.

The chain links TRBV12-5 to TRBJ1-2; a weak D match, TRBD1 (5 bases). The CDR3 is 16 residues long. Trimming pared 5 bases from V and 6 bases from J, leaving 22 bases between. Germline V gene data show CDR1 as LGHNT and CDR2 as FRNRAP. The CDR3 protein is CASGPGFRAGSHGYTF. The CDR3 coding sequence is TGTGCTAGTGGTCCCGGTTTCAGGGCGGGCTCCCATGGCTACACCTTC.

The rearrangement links TRBV9 to TRBJ1-1, with 7 positions matching TRBD1. Germline V gene data show CDR1 as SGDLS and CDR2 as YYNGEE. This CDR3 comprises 15 residues. V dropped 3 bases and J dropped 5; count of bases not matched to a gene: 10. CDR3 protein: CASSATGDVWTEAFF. The CDR3 region has the DNA TGTGCCAGCAGCGCAACAGGGGACGTGTGGACTGAAGCTTTCTTT.

This clone showed up just once. V gene TRBV7-9 combines with J gene TRBJ2-3; TRBD1 agrees at 7 bases. The length of the CDR3 is 16 residues. The V gene end was trimmed by 4 bases and the J gene end by 3 bases; junction bases not matched to a gene: 10. Germline loops: CDR1 SEHNR, CDR2 FQNEAQ (reference sequence). The CDR3 region has the DNA TGTGCCAGCAGCTCTGGTGGGGCCAGGGGGACAGATACGCAGTATTTT. Amino acids: CASSSGGARGTDTQYF.

This sequence joins TRBV28 and TRBJ2-3, with 9 bases aligning to TRBD2. This CDR3 is built from 16 residues. In germline, CDR1 is MDHEN, CDR2 SYDVKM. V lost 3 bases and J lost 4; bases outside the gene matches: 8. The CDR3 spells CASSFRGGGASDTQYF. The CDR3 DNA is TGTGCCAGCAGTTTCAGGGGCGGGGGGGCCTCAGATACGCAGTATTTT.

This chain uses TRBV6-5 with TRBJ2-2, with a possible D match to TRBD1 (6 bases). V shed 3 bases and J shed 7 bases, with 9 bases lying between them. Germline-derived CDR1 and CDR2 are MNHEY and SVGAGI. The CDR3 has 13 amino acids. The CDR3 DNA is TGTGCCAGCAGTTATACAGGGCTCGGGGAGCTGTTTTTT. This codes for CASSYTGLGELFF.

The V and J genes are TRBV21-1 and TRBJ1-5; TRBD1 reflects the table's D call only, with no check against the DNA. TRBV21-1 is a documented pseudogene. This CDR3 contains 16 residues. CDR3 amino acids: CASSKSRGGGNQPQHF. In DNA form, the CDR3 reads TGTGCCAGCAGCAAAAGTCGAGGGGGTGGCAATCAGCCCCAGCATTTT.

V gene TRBV4-1 combines with J gene TRBJ2-1, with D unclear. Trimming removed 6 bases at V and 8 bases at J, with 17 bases between. Germline V gives CDR1 MGHRA, CDR2 YSYEKL. This CDR3 comprises 14 residues. This CDR3 is CASRAPGPKDEQFF. The DNA for the CDR3 is TGCGCCAGCAGAGCGCCGGGCCCTAAAGATGAGCAGTTCTTC.